Sequencing of this T cell receptor (beta chain) was carried out in a study of blood T cell repertoires in COVID-19. Study background: There were acute and convalescent COVID-19 samples, and they came from the United States, Italy and Spain.

The CDR3 contains 14 residues. Trimming took 5 bases from V and 7 from J, leaving 15 bases between them. Germline V gives CDR1 LNHDA, CDR2 SQIVND (reference sequence). As originally analysed: It was from reference gene primer amplification that nucleated cell counts were estimated. Sequencing was performed with immunoSEQ multiplex PCR; in TCRdb, only in-frame clones are kept and a portion is missing. That table is the source of V, J and clone size, and D and trimming were worked out from the DNA. This sample has about 120,000 clones, with roughly 79% found just once. This receptor was taken from a human donor in a cohort sampled during active COVID-19. The genes are TRBV19 and TRBJ1-5; D is perhaps TRBD1 (5 bases). Sample: peripheral blood. The CDR3 sequence is CASSPAGTGQPQHF. In DNA form, the CDR3 reads TGTGCCAGTAGTCCCGCGGGGACTGGACAGCCCCAGCATTTT.